The 28 T cell receptor beta chains listed next were all sequenced from one sample in a study of cytomegalovirus exposure and HLA in healthy donors. 60 Vbeta and 13 Jbeta primers were used in PCR. The table came from immunoSEQ multiplex PCR; TCRdb's copy has only in-frame clones and leaves some out. The table lists about 86,000 clones, about two thirds of them singletons. The source material was PBMCs. The receptors come from a man in his sixties in good health and CMV-seronegative.

The chain joins TRBV10-2 to TRBJ2-1, with 10 bases aligning to TRBD2. The CDR3 consists of 15 residues. J lost 4 bases, V lost 4 bases, and 4 bases had no gene match. Germline CDR1 and CDR2: WSHSY and SAAADI. The CDR3 nucleotides read TGCGCCAGCAGTGTATCTAGCGGGAGTTACAATGAGCAGTTCTTC. Its protein product is CASSVSSGSYNEQFF.

The J gene is TRBJ2-3, the V gene TRBV6-1, with 9 bases fitting TRBD2. Germline V CDR1 and CDR2: MNHNS, SASEGT. The V gene end was trimmed by 10 bases and the J gene end by 7 bases; junction bases not matched to a gene: 15. The CDR3 sequence is 15 residues long. The CDR3 DNA follows: TGTGCCATTTCGACTAGCGGAGGCTCAGTAAATACGCAGTATTTT. This gives the protein CAISTSGGSVNTQYF.

The chain has TRBV6-1 and TRBJ2-5; the D is unclear. Germline V lookup: CDR1 MNHNS, CDR2 SASEGT. The V end lost 8 bases, the J end lost 1 base, and 5 bases lay between the germline ends. The CDR3 is 11 residues long. CDR3 DNA sequence: TGTGCCAGCTACTTCCAAGAGACCCAGTACTTC. Its translation is CASYFQETQYF.

As concerns this clone: Compared with germline, one end of the junction differs, possibly owing to a read error. CDR3 DNA sequence: TGTGCCAGCAGTGAGACGGGTCTCTATAATTCACCCCCCCACTTT. Its protein is CASSETGLYNSPPHF. This chain joins TRBV6-1 and TRBJ1-6; D ambiguous. This CDR3 region has 15 residues. Germline V lookup: CDR1 MNHNS, CDR2 SASEGT.

In its sample, this clone was seen a few times. The chain couples TRBV5-1 to TRBJ1-1; possibly TRBD1 for D (6 bases). V gave up 4 bases and J gave up 2 bases, with 12 bases separating them. The CDR3 contains 14 residues. Germline V gene sequence: CDR1 SGHRS, CDR2 YFSETQ. The CDR3 sequence is CASSEQGINTEAFF. The DNA of the CDR3 is TGCGCCAGCAGCGAACAGGGTATCAACACTGAAGCTTTCTTT.

The CDR3 DNA is TGTGCCAGCAGTGAAGCTCAATCGGGTAGGAGCGAGCAGTTCTTC. It yields the protein CASSEAQSGRSEQFF. This chain uses TRBV6-1 with TRBJ2-1; unclear D gene. The V and J ends lost 0 bases and 10 bases respectively, with 16 bases between them. This CDR3 region has 15 residues. CDR1 MNHNS and CDR2 SASEGT come from the germline V gene.

The chain uses TRBV13 and TRBJ2-7; 9 nucleotides agree with TRBD1. The CDR3 totals 18 residues. V lost 8 bases, J lost 9 bases, and 26 bases stayed unmatched. Looked up from germline, CDR1 is PRHDT and CDR2 is FYEKMQ (reference sequence). The CDR3 DNA follows: TGTGCCAGCGGACTTATCCGGAATCCGGGACAGGGAGCTAGCGTGCAGTACTTC. Translation: CASGLIRNPGQGASVQYF.

This chain connects TRBV7-8 to TRBJ2-5, with D perhaps matching TRBD1 (6 bases). CDR3 length: 13 residues. V was pared by 7 bases and J by 2 bases, with 11 bases between. Germline CDR1 SGHVS, CDR2 FQNEAQ. The DNA for the CDR3 is TGTGCCAGCAAGGAAAGGGGGCAAGAGACCCAGTACTTC. It specifies CASKERGQETQYF.

This chain uses TRBV27 with TRBJ1-6; 10 bases fit TRBD1. Germline CDR1 reads MNHEY; CDR2 reads SMNVEV (reference sequence). V shed 3 bases and J 8 bases; nucleotides not matched to a gene: 4. CDR3 length: 15 residues. CDR3 sequence: CASSFSGQGHSPLHF. The CDR3 DNA follows: TGTGCCAGCAGTTTCTCGGGACAGGGGCATTCACCCCTCCACTTT.

The rearrangement links TRBV9 to TRBJ1-5, with a weak D call TRBD1 (5 bases). The CDR3 covers 15 residues. The V gene lost 3 bases and the J gene lost 3 bases, with 13 bases spanning the gap. Germline V gives CDR1 SGDLS, CDR2 YYNGEE. The CDR3 sequence: CASSEGWGSNQPQHF. The DNA of the CDR3 is TGTGCCAGCAGCGAGGGCTGGGGCTCCAATCAGCCCCAGCATTTT.

Regarding this clone: Its ends do not fully match the called genes, so a read error is possible. The rearrangement uses TRBV7-9 and TRBJ1-4; D is uncertain. Germline V gives CDR1 SEHNR, CDR2 FQNEAQ (reference sequence). CDR3 size: 16 residues. The CDR3 nucleotides read TGTTCCAGCAGCTTAGCTCTAGGCAACCCGAATGAAAAACTGTTTTTT. Its protein is CSSSLALGNPNEKLFF. Filled out from reference TRBV7-9 and TRBJ1-4, the complete variable domain reads DTGVSQNPRHKITKRGQNVTFRCDPISEHNRLYWYRQTLGQGPEFLTYFQNEAQLEKSRLLSDRFSAERPKGSFSTLEIQRTEQGDSAMYLCSSSLALGNPNEKLFFGSGTQLSVL.

The chain links TRBV28 to TRBJ2-5; no firm D call. V lost 3 bases and J 2 bases, leaving 10 bases between the germline ends. The germline CDR1 and CDR2 sequences are MDHEN and SYDVKM. This CDR3 is 14 amino acids long. CDR3 residues: CASSFSSGQETQYF. In DNA, the CDR3 is TGTGCCAGCAGTTTTTCGTCCGGTCAAGAGACCCAGTACTTC.

Here the CDR3 reads CASSMEGGGELFF. CDR3 sequence (DNA): TGTGCCAGTAGTATGGAGGGTGGCGGGGAGCTGTTTTTT. V gene TRBV19 combines with J gene TRBJ2-2; weak D call: TRBD2 (6 bases). CDR3 length: 13 amino acids. The V gene lost 3 bases and the J gene lost 7 bases, with 9 bases spanning the gap. Germline loops: CDR1 LNHDA, CDR2 SQIVND (reference sequence).

This clone was counted a single time. The V call is TRBV7-6, the J call TRBJ2-2, with D perhaps matching TRBD2 (5 bases). Trimming cost V 5 bases and J 5 bases, with 15 bases left between them. CDR1 is SGHVS, CDR2 FNYEAQ, per germline. This CDR3 region has 15 residues. Here the CDR3 reads CASSPQGSLTGELFF. The CDR3 DNA reads TGTGCCAGCAGCCCACAAGGGAGTTTGACCGGGGAGCTGTTTTTT.

The rearrangement joins TRBV6-6 to TRBJ1-5; D not resolved. Looked up from germline, CDR1 is MNHNY and CDR2 is SVGAGI (reference sequence). V dropped 6 bases and J dropped 0 bases, with 9 bases sitting between them. The CDR3 extends over 14 amino acids. This chain's CDR3 is CASSPLNSNQPQHF. In nucleotides, the CDR3 is TGTGCCAGCAGCCCTCTTAATAGCAATCAGCCCCAGCATTTT.

A few counts support this clone. This chain links TRBV4-1 with TRBJ1-4; D unclear. The CDR3 is 16 residues long. Germline V gene data show CDR1 as MGHRA and CDR2 as YSYEKL. V dropped 2 bases and J dropped 4 bases, with 14 bases sitting between them. CDR3 nucleotides: TGCGCCAGCAGCCAAAGTTACACGTCCAGTAATGAAAAACTGTTTTTT. Translation gives CASSQSYTSSNEKLFF.

The rearrangement links TRBV5-8 to TRBJ1-1, with D perhaps matching TRBD1 (5 bases). The CDR3 sequence is 14 residues long. V dropped 0 bases and J dropped 4 bases, with 10 bases sitting between them. CDR1 is SGHTS and CDR2 is YDEGEE in the germline V gene. The CDR3 bases are TGTGCCAGCAGCTTGGGAGACAGTACCACTGAAGCTTTCTTT. Amino acids: CASSLGDSTTEAFF.

This clone was detected only once. This sequence joins TRBV29-1 and TRBJ2-3; TRBD2 matches at 7 bases. The CDR3 extends over 13 amino acids. V trimming: 1 base; J trimming: 5 bases; junction bases outside the gene matches: 3. Germline loops: CDR1 SQVTM, CDR2 ANQGSEA. In nucleotides, the CDR3 is TGCAGCGTTGAAGGGAGGGAGGGAGATACGCAGTATTTT. Protein: CSVEGREGDTQYF.

This chain joins TRBV4-2 and TRBJ1-3, with 10 bases matching TRBD1. The CDR3 is made up of 17 amino acids. Per the germline V gene, CDR1 is LGHNA and CDR2 is YNFKEQ. The V and J ends lost 0 bases and 3 bases, in that order; junction bases with no gene match: 5. Here the CDR3 DNA reads TGTGCCAGCAGCCAAGATCCCCGGACAGGGGGTGGAAACACCATATATTTT. This gives the protein CASSQDPRTGGGNTIYF.

This chain uses TRBV5-1 with TRBJ2-2; 12 bases agree with TRBD1. The CDR3 contains 16 residues. Germline CDR1 and CDR2: SGHRS and YFSETQ. The trim removed 4 bases at V and 4 bases at J, leaving 5 bases unmatched. Here the CDR3 reads CASSQGTGGGTGELFF. The DNA for the CDR3 is TGCGCCAGCAGCCAAGGGACAGGGGGCGGCACCGGGGAGCTGTTTTTT. Drawing the rest from reference TRBV5-1 and TRBJ2-2, the complete variable domain is KAGVTQTPRYLIKTRGQQVTLSCSPISGHRSVSWYQQTPGQGLQFLFEYFSETQRNKGNFPGRFSGRQFSNSRSEMNVSTLELGDSALYLCASSQGTGGGTGELFFGEGSRLTVL.

There are a few counts of this clone. The V and J genes are TRBV9 and TRBJ2-2; 9 nucleotides align to TRBD2. The CDR3 loop spans 15 amino acids. The V gene end was trimmed by 4 bases and the J gene end by 1 base; junction bases not matched to a gene: 2. The germline V gene encodes CDR1 SGDLS and CDR2 YYNGEE. This CDR3 is CASSLSGGNTGELFF. CDR3 nucleotide sequence: TGTGCCAGCAGCCTTAGCGGGGGGAACACCGGGGAGCTGTTTTTT.

The rearrangement links TRBV10-3 to TRBJ1-2; TRBD1 matches at 9 bases. Germline V gene data show CDR1 as ENHRY and CDR2 as SYGVKD. V lost 8 bases and J lost 8; bases outside the gene matches: 15. This CDR3 is built from 15 residues. CDR3 protein: CAIGGTGIDVLGYTF. Here the CDR3 DNA reads TGTGCCATCGGGGGGACAGGGATCGATGTATTGGGCTACACCTTC.

The chain carries TRBV19 and TRBJ2-2, with TRBD2 matching 12 bases. CDR1 and CDR2 from the germline V gene are LNHDA and SQIVND (reference sequence). The CDR3 length is 15 residues. J was trimmed by 6 bases and V by 8 bases; bases with no gene match: 7. The chain's CDR3 is CASCPLAGGAGELFF. CDR3 in DNA: TGTGCCAGTTGTCCCCTAGCGGGAGGGGCCGGGGAGCTGTTTTTT.

Only a few counts were recorded for this clone. The genes are TRBV6-1 and TRBJ1-2; D remains unclear. This CDR3 comprises 14 residues. V lost 1 base and J lost 4, with 10 bases in between. CDR1 is MNHNS and CDR2 is SASEGT in the germline V gene. For the CDR3, the DNA is TGTGCCAGCAGTGAAGGTAGAGCTCTCTATGGCTACACCTTC. Residues: CASSEGRALYGYTF.

The chain recombines TRBV28 with TRBJ2-5; 7 bases align to TRBD2. Germline V gene lookup returns CDR1 MDHEN and CDR2 SYDVKM. The V gene end was trimmed by 3 bases and the J gene end by 6 bases; junction bases not matched to a gene: 4. The CDR3 consists of 13 residues. CDR3 sequence (DNA): TGTGCCAGCAGTTTGGGGGGGGGAAAGACCCAGTACTTC. Amino acid sequence: CASSLGGGKTQYF.

This clone came up a few times. This chain connects TRBV28 to TRBJ1-5; 7 bases line up with TRBD1. Germline CDR1 and CDR2: MDHEN and SYDVKM. The CDR3 is 15 residues long. The V gene end was trimmed by 5 bases and the J gene end by 4 bases; junction bases not matched to a gene: 8. Here the CDR3 reads CASSPQGENNQPQHF. The CDR3 coding sequence is TGTGCCAGCAGTCCCCAGGGGGAAAATAATCAGCCCCAGCATTTT.

The chain couples TRBV4-1 to TRBJ2-3; D uncertain. The CDR3 is 17 residues long. The germline V gene encodes CDR1 MGHRA and CDR2 YSYEKL. The ends were cut back, 1 base at V and 2 bases at J, with 16 bases in the middle. The CDR3 spells CASSQVSRRILTDTQYF. CDR3 nucleotides: TGCGCCAGCAGCCAAGTATCTCGGCGGATCCTCACAGATACGCAGTATTTT.

Only one count was recorded for this clone. The V gene is TRBV9, the J gene TRBJ2-7; tentatively, D is TRBD2 (5 bases). CDR1 and CDR2 from the germline V gene are SGDLS and YYNGEE. V lost 4 bases, J lost 7 bases, and 21 bases lay in between. The CDR3 has 15 residues. The DNA for the CDR3 is TGTGCCAGCAGCCCCCAGGTAGCGTCCATAAGGGAGCAGTACTTC. Its protein is CASSPQVASIREQYF.